This entry describes one T cell receptor (beta chain). Its antigen remains undetermined. No base quality values were provided; no much bigger clone lies one nucleotide off. The germline V gene (reference sequence) specifies SEHNR as CDR1 and FQNEAQ as CDR2. Including the terminal cysteine and phenylalanine, the CDR3 comprises 13 residues. Only CDR3 DNA remains: 39 bases, in frame from the first base. Trimming at the junction amounts to 1 base on V and 3 bases on J, and the germline ends lie 6 bases apart. This record belongs to a study of technical replicates of blood from a few donors (dated by TCRdb to about 2017). Receptor amplification or capture employed the immunoSEQ multiplex PCR assay. TCRdb holds this immuneACCESS table with in-frame rearrangements only. Some clones are missing; in checked studies, unresolved V genes explain under half, and the rest has no known cause. This sample comprises tens of thousands of clones, 75% to 90% of them detected only once. The ten largest clones represent 5.1% of the sample.

The sequence was obtained from a human donor in good health. Some clones in this sample may be carry-over from other donors' samples. The sequence links TRBV7-9 to TRBJ1-1; the D gene assignment is ambiguous. Specimen: PBMCs. Here is the DNA: TGTGCCAGCAGCTTAGAAAGCTACACTGAAGCTTTCTTT. This codes for CASSLESYTEAFF.